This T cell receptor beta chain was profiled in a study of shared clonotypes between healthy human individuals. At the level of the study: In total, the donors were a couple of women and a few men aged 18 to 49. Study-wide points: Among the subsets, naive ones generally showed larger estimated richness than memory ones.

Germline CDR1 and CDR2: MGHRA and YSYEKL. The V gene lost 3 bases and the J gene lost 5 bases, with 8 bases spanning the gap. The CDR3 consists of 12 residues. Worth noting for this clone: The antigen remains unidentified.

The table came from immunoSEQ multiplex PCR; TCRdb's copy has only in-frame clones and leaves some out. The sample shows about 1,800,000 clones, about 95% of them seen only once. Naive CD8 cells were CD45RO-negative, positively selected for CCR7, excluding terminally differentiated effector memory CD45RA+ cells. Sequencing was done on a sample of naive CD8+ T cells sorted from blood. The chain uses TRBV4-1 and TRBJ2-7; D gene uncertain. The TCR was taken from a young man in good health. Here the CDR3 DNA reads TGCGCCAGCAGCCATTCAGGCGACGAGCAGTACTTC. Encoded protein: CASSHSGDEQYF.